This is a list of T cell receptor beta chains from one sample in a study of blood T cell repertoires in COVID-19. The repertoire was sequenced with immunoSEQ multiplex PCR; TCRdb's copy has only in-frame clones and lacks some. Of 250,000 to 300,000 clones listed, 65% to 85% are singletons. The sequenced sample was peripheral blood. These receptors were obtained from a man of 80 years or more with acute or convalescent COVID-19. Each CDR3 is given with its conserved first and last residue. A D gene is named only where the DNA matches it firmly. A row's size may be missing; if present it is once, few, many or a size class.

clone_size j_call v_call d_call cdr3_nt cdr3_aa
once TRBJ2-7 TRBV19 TRBD1 TGTGCCAGTAGTATGACTGCACAGGGGAACTACGAGCAGTACTTC CASSMTAQGNYEQYF
once TRBJ2-5 TRBV7-9 TRBD2 TGTGCCAGCAGCTTAGCGGGGCGGGAGGCAAAGACCCAGTACTTC CASSLAGREAKTQYF
- TRBJ1-2 TRBV6-6 TRBD1 TGTGCCAGCAGTTACACCGGGACAGGGGGTGGCTACACCTTC CASSYTGTGGGYTF
- TRBJ1-5 TRBV19 - TGTGCCAGTAGTACACAGGCAGGCCTTAATCAGCCCCAGCATTTT CASSTQAGLNQPQHF
- TRBJ2-5 TRBV28 - TGTGCCAGCAGTTTACAGGCCCTGAAGACCCAGTACTTC CASSLQALKTQYF
- TRBJ1-4 TRBV28 TRBD1 TGTGCCAGCAGCCCCGCCGGGACAGGGACTGAAAAACTGTTTTTT CASSPAGTGTEKLFF
- TRBJ2-3 TRBV2 TRBD2 TGTGCCACCATCGGAGGTGCGGGGGTGAGCACAGATACGCAGTATTTT CATIGGAGVSTDTQYF
- TRBJ2-3 TRBV5-1 - TGCGCCAGCAGCTTGGATTGGGGCGAGGATACGCAGTATTTT CASSLDWGEDTQYF
- TRBJ1-2 TRBV18 - TGTGCCAGCTCACCAGCAGCTAACTATGGCTACACCTTC CASSPAANYGYTF
- TRBJ1-1 TRBV2 - TGTGCCAGCAAAATAAATCAGATTATGAACACTGAAGCTTTCTTT CASKINQIMNTEAFF
- TRBJ2-7 TRBV9 TRBD2 TGTGCCAGCAGCCCCCACCCCCTTGGGGGGGGATCCTACGAGCAGTACTTC CASSPHPLGGGSYEQYF
- TRBJ1-2 TRBV6-5 - TGTGTTACCCGACCGGCAGGGAACTATGGCTACACCTTC CVTRPAGNYGYTF
- TRBJ2-7 TRBV4-2 TRBD2 TGTGCCAGCAGCCAAGAAAGGACTAGCGGGGCCCACTTAGGCTACGAGCAGTACTTC CASSQERTSGAHLGYEQYF
- TRBJ1-2 TRBV20-1 - TGCAGTACCTTCCTCCTAGGAGGCTACACCTTC CSTFLLGGYTF
- TRBJ2-7 TRBV10-2 - TGCGCCAGCAGAAACAGGGTCTACGGCTACGAGCAGTACTTC CASRNRVYGYEQYF
once TRBJ2-7 TRBV19 TRBD1 TGTGCCAGTAGTATAGCCCATGCAGGCACAGGGGGGTACGAGCAGTACTTC CASSIAHAGTGGYEQYF